This record covers a single T cell receptor beta chain. This record belongs to a study of blood T cells in healthy people across ages. Germline loops: CDR1 SGHAT, CDR2 FQDESV (reference sequence). Trimming took 5 bases from V and 5 from J, leaving 16 bases between them. This CDR3 is 15 amino acids long. The use of a sample-barcoded 5' primer and a J-beta primer mix characterized a second PCR of about 7 to 12 cycles. MiXCR, run by TCRdb on the 5' RACE reads, gives a single entry per CDR3 protein. The sample yields around 800,000 distinct CDR3 sequences, roughly 26% seen once. These data were also filed under a second study, of T cells of mothers and their children.

The sample comprised blood. This rearrangement joins TRBV11-1 to TRBJ2-1; D is possibly TRBD1 (5 bases). This TCR was recovered from a boy between 5 and 17 years old in good health. The CDR3: CASSARAGPDNEQFF. CDR3 DNA sequence: TGTGCCAGCAGCGCCAGGGCAGGGCCGGACAATGAGCAGTTCTTC.